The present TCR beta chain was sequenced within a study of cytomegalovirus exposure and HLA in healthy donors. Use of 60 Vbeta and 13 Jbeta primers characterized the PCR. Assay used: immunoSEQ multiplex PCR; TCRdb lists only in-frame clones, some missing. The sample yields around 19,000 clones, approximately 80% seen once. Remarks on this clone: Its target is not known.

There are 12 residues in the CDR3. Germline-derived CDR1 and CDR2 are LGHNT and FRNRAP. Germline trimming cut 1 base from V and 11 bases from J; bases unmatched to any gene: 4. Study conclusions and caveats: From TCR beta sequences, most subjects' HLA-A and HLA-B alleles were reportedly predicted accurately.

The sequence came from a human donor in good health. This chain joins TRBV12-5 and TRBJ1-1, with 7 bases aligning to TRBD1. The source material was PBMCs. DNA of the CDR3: TGTGCTAGTGGTTTGGGACAGGGTATGGCTTTCTTT. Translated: CASGLGQGMAFF.